The 25 T cell receptor beta chains given below trace back to one sample, sequenced in a study of T cells after yellow fever vaccination. MiXCR, run by TCRdb on the 5' RACE reads, gives a single entry per CDR3 protein. The top ten hold around 24% of the sample, which has approximately 85,000 distinct CDR3 sequences, roughly 14% seen once. Sequences were derived from CD8+ T cells not binding an NS4B(214-222) dextramer, sorted from PBMCs, sampled 20 to 25 days after the first yellow fever vaccination. All receptors derive from a man between 18 and 29 years old who received the YFV17D yellow fever vaccine.

Note on this clonotype: A junction end diverges from the germline sequence, so it may reflect a read error. V is TRBV30 and J is TRBJ1-3, with D hard to call. Germline V gives CDR1 GTSNPN, CDR2 SVGIG (reference sequence). CDR3 size: 14 residues. The CDR3 DNA is TGTGCCTGGAGTGGAACTGGAGTGGGAAGCACCATATATTTT. Residues: CAWSGTGVGSTIYF.

The chain couples TRBV15 to TRBJ2-1, with 7 bases that match TRBD2. The V gene end was trimmed by 3 bases and the J gene end by 0 bases; junction bases not matched to a gene: 8. The CDR3 has 17 amino acids. Germline lookup yields CDR1 LNHNV and CDR2 YYDKDF (reference sequence). The CDR3 coding sequence is TGTGCCACCAGCAGGTCTGTAGCGGGTAGCTCCTACAATGAGCAGTTCTTC. Its translation: CATSRSVAGSSYNEQFF.

In its sample, this clonotype is medium-sized. V is TRBV4-2 and J is TRBJ2-5, with 7 bases that match TRBD2. V was pared by 1 base and J by 2 bases, with 1 base of the junction left unmatched. The germline V gene has CDR1 LGHNA and CDR2 YNFKEQ. This CDR3 has 14 residues. The DNA for the CDR3 is TGTGCCAGCAGCCAAGGACTAGCTCAAGAGACCCAGTACTTC. Residues: CASSQGLAQETQYF.

In this sample, this clonotype turned up a few times. V usage is TRBV11-2 and J usage is TRBJ2-2, with 12 bases matching TRBD1. The V segment lost 5 bases and the J segment 0 bases; nucleotides outside the gene matches: 10. Germline CDR1 and CDR2: SGHAT and FQNNGV. CDR3 length: 19 amino acids. This CDR3 is CASSLGDRGQKANTGELFF. CDR3 in DNA: TGTGCCAGCAGCCTGGGGGACAGGGGGCAAAAGGCGAACACCGGGGAGCTGTTTTTT.

The chain combines TRBV6-5 with TRBJ1-1; D unclear. The CDR3 spans 15 residues. The V gene's germline CDR1 is MNHEY and CDR2 SVGAGI. The ends were cut back, 6 bases at V and 0 bases at J, with 14 bases in the middle. CDR3 coding DNA: TGTGCCAGCAGCTACGGACGGACGATGAACACTGAAGCTTTCTTT. Its protein product is CASSYGRTMNTEAFF.

There are a few counts of this clonotype. CDR3 residues: CASSLVGTGRNSPLHF. CDR3 coding DNA: TGTGCCAGCAGCTTAGTTGGGACAGGGAGGAATTCACCCCTCCACTTT. The V and J genes are TRBV7-2 and TRBJ1-6; TRBD1 agrees at 9 bases. V trimming: 1 base; J trimming: 7 bases; junction bases outside the gene matches: 5. Germline CDR1 and CDR2: SGHTA and FQGNSA. There are 16 residues in the CDR3. The variable domain in full, with the rest retrieved from reference TRBV7-2 and TRBJ1-6, is GAGVSQSPSNKVTEKGKDVELRCDPISGHTALYWYRQSLGQGLEFLIYFQGNSAPDKSGLPSDRFSAERTGGSVSTLTIQRTQQEDSAVYLCASSLVGTGRNSPLHFGNGTRLTVT.

This clonotype showed up just a few times. V and J are TRBV24-1 and TRBJ1-1; 8 bases are a match to TRBD1. Germline assignment: CDR1 KGHDR and CDR2 SFDVKD. V lost 4 bases, J lost 4 bases, and 4 bases stayed unmatched. This CDR3 spans 14 amino acids. In DNA, the CDR3 is TGTGCCACCAGTGACGGACAGGGAGGCACTGAAGCTTTCTTT. Amino acids: CATSDGQGGTEAFF.

The rearrangement joins TRBV27 to TRBJ1-2, with a tentative D call TRBD1 (5 bases). V was clipped by 2 bases and J by 4 bases, with 11 bases between them. CDR1 is MNHEY, CDR2 SMNVEV, per germline (reference sequence). The CDR3 covers 14 residues. The DNA for the CDR3 is TGTGCCAGCAGTTTAAGTCTGAGGGGCTATGGCTACACCTTC. It encodes CASSLSLRGYGYTF.

This chain uses TRBV15 with TRBJ2-5; no reliable D call. The CDR3 has 15 amino acids. Germline CDR1 is LNHNV and CDR2 is YYDKDF (reference sequence). The germline V and J ends were trimmed by 0 bases and 0 bases, with 8 bases remaining between them. The CDR3 coding sequence is TGTGCCACCAGCAGAGATAGGGCTAACCAAGAGACCCAGTACTTC. Its protein product is CATSRDRANQETQYF.

The sample holds a few counts of this clonotype. The chain carries TRBV7-2 and TRBJ1-4; the match to TRBD1 covers 7 bases. The trim removed 3 bases at V and 15 bases at J, leaving 7 bases unmatched. CDR3 length: 12 amino acids. Looked up from germline, CDR1 is SGHTA and CDR2 is FQGNSA. Here the CDR3 DNA reads TGTGCCAGCAGCTTTATTAGCGGGACAGTGTTTTTT. Its translation is CASSFISGTVFF.

The chain carries TRBV11-2 and TRBJ2-1; D is unclear. The length of the CDR3 is 12 residues. The ends were cut back, 2 bases at V and 7 bases at J, with 6 bases in the middle. From germline, CDR1 is SGHAT and CDR2 FQNNGV. This chain's CDR3 is CASSLLGNEQFF. CDR3 bases: TGTGCCAGCAGCTTATTGGGAAATGAGCAGTTCTTC.

In its sample, this clonotype was seen many times. The chain uses TRBV27 and TRBJ2-7, with 11 bases identical to TRBD2. The CDR3 consists of 16 residues. Germline-derived CDR1 and CDR2 are MNHEY and SMNVEV (reference sequence). V was pared by 8 bases and J by 0 bases, with 9 bases of the junction left unmatched. The CDR3 DNA reads TGTGCCAGCGCATCCGGGCTAGCGGGGGGCTCCTACGAGCAGTACGTC. It translates to CASASGLAGGSYEQYV.

The rearrangement joins TRBV14 to TRBJ2-5, with 9 bases identical to TRBD2. Germline CDR1 and CDR2: SGHDN and FVKESK. V shed 3 bases and J 5 bases; nucleotides not matched to a gene: 7. This CDR3 contains 15 residues. CDR3 DNA sequence: TGTGCCAGCAGCCATGCTTCTAGCGGGGCTGAGACCCAGTACTTC. It yields the protein CASSHASSGAETQYF.

This chain joins TRBV29-1 and TRBJ2-2; D tentatively reads TRBD1 or TRBD2 (5 bases each). CDR1 is SQVTM and CDR2 is ANQGSEA in the germline V gene. CDR3 length: 12 residues. The CDR3 loop is CSSRTGAGELFF. CDR3 coding DNA: TGCAGTAGCAGGACTGGGGCTGGGGAGCTGTTTTTT.

This clonotype was seen repeatedly, ten times or more. The chain joins TRBV6-5 to TRBJ2-3, with TRBD2 identical over 11 bases. The CDR3 has 14 residues. The V gene's germline CDR1 is MNHEY and CDR2 SVGAGI. Trimming at V came to 2 bases and at J to 8 bases, leaving 3 bases not matched to a gene. The CDR3 here is CASSYGLAGGTQYF. CDR3 nucleotides: TGTGCCAGCAGTTACGGTCTAGCGGGGGGTACGCAGTATTTT.

This clonotype was seen more than once but under ten times. The CDR3 sequence is CASSFQGYEQYV. In DNA form, the CDR3 reads TGTGCCAGCAGCTTCCAGGGGTACGAGCAGTACGTC. This rearrangement joins TRBV11-2 to TRBJ2-7; D is perhaps TRBD1 (6 bases). In germline, CDR1 is SGHAT, CDR2 FQNNGV. The CDR3 length is 12 residues. V was cut by 3 bases and J by 4 bases, with 7 bases left in between.

This clonotype has just a few counts. The genes are TRBV12-3 or TRBV12-4 and TRBJ2-2; D uncertain. The length of the CDR3 is 14 residues. Trimming stripped 3 bases from V and 4 bases from J, with 9 bases between. CDR3 residues: CASSLIRSTGELFF. The CDR3 DNA reads TGTGCCAGCAGTTTGATCCGGTCCACCGGGGAGCTGTTTTTT.

This clonotype was picked up one time. V gene TRBV5-5 combines with J gene TRBJ2-3; D is unclear. The CDR3 is 14 residues long. From germline, CDR1 is SGHKS and CDR2 YYEKEE (reference sequence). V lost 0 bases and J 2 bases, leaving 7 bases between the germline ends. The CDR3: CASSLEQSTDTQYF. For the CDR3, the DNA is TGTGCCAGCAGCTTGGAACAGTCCACAGATACGCAGTATTTT.

This clonotype was picked up a small number of times. J is TRBJ2-2 and V is TRBV5-1, with 10 bases lining up with TRBD1. The CDR3 is 17 amino acids. The junction had 6 bases not matched to a gene; V was cut back by 0 bases and J by 4 bases. Per germline, CDR1 SGHRS and CDR2 YFSETQ. CDR3 amino acids: CASSLAGTGVFTGELFF. The CDR3 DNA reads as TGCGCCAGCAGCTTGGCCGGGACAGGGGTCTTCACCGGGGAGCTGTTTTTT.

V is TRBV19 and J is TRBJ1-2; maybe TRBD1 (5 bases). This CDR3 is built from 17 residues. V was cut by 5 bases and J by 6 bases, with 25 bases left in between. Germline CDR1 is LNHDA and CDR2 is SQIVND (reference sequence). In nucleotides, the CDR3 is TGTGCCAGTAGTCCGGGCGCTCGGGGGTATTTTTATGATGGCTACACCTTC. Its protein product is CASSPGARGYFYDGYTF.

The rearrangement joins TRBV7-3 to TRBJ1-1, with a tentative D call TRBD1 (5 bases). Per the germline V gene, CDR1 is SGHTA and CDR2 is FQGTGA. The CDR3 is made up of 14 amino acids. V was cut by 6 bases and J by 0 bases, with 11 bases left in between. CDR3 loop: CASSYGHLNTEAFF. CDR3 coding DNA: TGTGCCAGCAGTTACGGACACCTGAACACTGAAGCTTTCTTT.

The V call is TRBV10-2, the J call TRBJ1-1; D is undetermined. The V and J ends lost 8 bases and 7 bases respectively, with 11 bases between them. Germline lookup yields CDR1 WSHSY and CDR2 SAAADI. The CDR3 consists of 11 residues. Here the CDR3 DNA reads TGCGCCAGCCACGACGGAGTTGAAGCTTTCTTT. Translated, it gives CASHDGVEAFF.

This sequence joins TRBV11-2 and TRBJ2-3, with TRBD2 matching over 14 bases. This CDR3 contains 21 residues. V lost 2 bases to trimming and J lost 0 bases; unmatched junction nucleotides: 13. The germline V gene has CDR1 SGHAT and CDR2 FQNNGV. This CDR3 is CASSLPNRTSGGPTSTDTQYF. The CDR3 nucleotides are TGTGCCAGCAGCTTACCCAACAGGACTAGCGGGGGGCCTACTAGCACAGATACGCAGTATTTT.

In its sample, this clonotype was seen a few times. The rearrangement uses TRBV9 and TRBJ2-7; maybe TRBD1 (5 bases). The CDR3 is 14 amino acids. Germline V gene data show CDR1 as SGDLS and CDR2 as YYNGEE. V lost 4 bases and J lost 0, with 11 bases in between. For the CDR3, the DNA is TGTGCCAGCAGCCCGTTCAGGGACTCCTACGAGCAGTACTTC. This encodes CASSPFRDSYEQYF.

V usage is TRBV7-9 and J usage is TRBJ2-1; the D call may be TRBD1 or TRBD2 (5 bases each). Trimming left V 1 base short and J 10 bases short, with 8 bases between. The CDR3 contains 12 residues. Germline V lookup: CDR1 SEHNR, CDR2 FQNEAQ (reference sequence). The DNA for the CDR3 is TGTGCCAGCAGCTTAGGTAGGGACGAGCAGTTCTTC. Translating it yields CASSLGRDEQFF.